This TCR beta chain originates from a study of cytomegalovirus exposure and HLA in healthy donors. Clones were sequenced by immunoSEQ multiplex PCR, and TCRdb holds only the in-frame ones, with some missing. In the table there are around 52,000 clones, more than 85% of which are singletons. Remarks on this clone: Antigen: not known.

Germline loops: CDR1 MDHEN, CDR2 SYDVKM. This CDR3 has 14 residues. The germline V and J ends were trimmed by 0 bases and 0 bases, with 5 bases remaining between them. Findings and limits, study-wide: Researchers catalogued approximately 170 TCR beta chains as cytomegalovirus-associated. Rare TCR sequences predominated, though certain public TCRs were found in many donors.

Sequencing used PBMCs. The V and J genes are TRBV28 and TRBJ1-1; no firm D call. The clonotype originates from a woman between 18 and 30 years old in good health and CMV-seronegative. The DNA for the CDR3 is TGTGCCAGCAGTTTATGGGCGGTGAACACTGAAGCTTTCTTT. This codes for CASSLWAVNTEAFF.